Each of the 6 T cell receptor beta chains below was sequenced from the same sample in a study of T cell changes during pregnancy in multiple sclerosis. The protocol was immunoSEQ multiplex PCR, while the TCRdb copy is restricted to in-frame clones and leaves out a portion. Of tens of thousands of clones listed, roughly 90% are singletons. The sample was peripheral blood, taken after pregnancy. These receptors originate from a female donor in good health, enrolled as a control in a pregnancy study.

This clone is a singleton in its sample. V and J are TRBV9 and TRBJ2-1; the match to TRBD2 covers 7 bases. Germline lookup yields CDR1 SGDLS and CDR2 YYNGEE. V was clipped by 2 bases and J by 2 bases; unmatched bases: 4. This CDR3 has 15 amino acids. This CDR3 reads CASSVGGGPYNEQFF. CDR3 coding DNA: TGTGCCAGCAGCGTCGGGGGAGGGCCCTACAATGAGCAGTTCTTC.

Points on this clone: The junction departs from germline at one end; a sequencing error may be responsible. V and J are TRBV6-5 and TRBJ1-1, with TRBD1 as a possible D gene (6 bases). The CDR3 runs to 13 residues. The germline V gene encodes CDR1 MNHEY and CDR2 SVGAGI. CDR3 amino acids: CASSYFVGGETFF. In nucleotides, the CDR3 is TGTGCCAGCAGTTACTTCGTAGGGGGTGAAACTTTCTTT.

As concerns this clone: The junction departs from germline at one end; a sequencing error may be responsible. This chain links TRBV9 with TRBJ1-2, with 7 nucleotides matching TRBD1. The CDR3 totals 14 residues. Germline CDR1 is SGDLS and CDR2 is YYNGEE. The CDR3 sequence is CASSARTGIYDYTF. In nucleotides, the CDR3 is TGTGCCAGCAGCGCGAGGACAGGAATATATGACTACACCTTC.

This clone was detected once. The CDR3 protein is CASSVLARTYNEQFF. CDR3 bases: TGTGCCAGCAGCGTACTAGCGAGGACCTACAATGAGCAGTTCTTC. This rearrangement joins TRBV5-6 to TRBJ2-1; 7 bases are a match to TRBD2. After removal of 4 bases from V and 2 bases from J, the junction contained 6 bases not matched to a gene. CDR3 length equals 15 residues. Per germline, CDR1 SGHDT and CDR2 YYEEEE. The variable domain in full, with the rest retrieved from reference TRBV5-6 and TRBJ2-1, is DAGVTQSPTHLIKTRGQQVTLRCSPKSGHDTVSWYQQALGQGPQFIFQYYEEEERQRGNFPDRFSGHQFPNYSSELNVNALLLGDSALYLCASSVLARTYNEQFFGPGTRLTVL.

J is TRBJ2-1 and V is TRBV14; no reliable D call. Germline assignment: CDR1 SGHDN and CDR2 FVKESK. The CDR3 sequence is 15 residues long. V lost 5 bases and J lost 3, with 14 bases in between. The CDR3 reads CASSAQVGSYNEQFF. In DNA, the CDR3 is TGTGCCAGCAGCGCCCAGGTGGGCAGCTACAATGAGCAGTTCTTC.

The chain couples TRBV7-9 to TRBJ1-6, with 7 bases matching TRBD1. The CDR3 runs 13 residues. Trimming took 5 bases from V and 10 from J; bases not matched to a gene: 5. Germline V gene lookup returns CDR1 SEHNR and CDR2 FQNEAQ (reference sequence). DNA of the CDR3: TGTGCCAGCAGCCCCAGACAGGGCTCACCCCTCCACTTT. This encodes CASSPRQGSPLHF.